These T cell receptor beta chains were read from a single sample in a study of T cell clonotyping in hematopoietic cell transplantation. Clones were sequenced by immunoSEQ multiplex PCR, and TCRdb holds only the in-frame ones, with some missing. The sample has about 6,800 clones, around 88% seen once. The starting material was peripheral blood mononuclear cells, obtained before stem cell transplant. The receptors were sampled from a man aged 25-45 years with acute myeloid leukemia. Some clones in this sample may be carry-over from other donors' samples. Each CDR3 is given with its conserved first and last residue. The D gene is left open where the match is weak. The size entry is marked missing in some rows and otherwise reads once, few, many or a size class.

v_gene,abundance,j_gene,d_gene,CDR3nt,CDR3aa
TRBV7-2,few,TRBJ2-5,NA,TGTGCCAGCAGCTTAGTAGCCCTAAGTCAAGAGACCCAGTACTTC,CASSLVALSQETQYF
TRBV19,NA,TRBJ1-4,NA,TGTGCCAGTAGTATAGGAGGAGATAATGAAAAACTGTTTTTT,CASSIGGDNEKLFF
TRBV28,once,TRBJ2-2,TRBD1,TGTGCCAGCAGTTTGGGGACAGGGGTGAGAACCGGGGAGCTGTTTTTT,CASSLGTGVRTGELFF
TRBV9,NA,TRBJ2-7,TRBD1,TGTGCCAGCAGCCCGACCGGGACAGGAGCCTACGAGCAGTACTTC,CASSPTGTGAYEQYF
TRBV6-5,NA,TRBJ2-5,NA,TGTGCCAGCAGTTACTCGGAAGTGCGGGAGACCCAGTACTTC,CASSYSEVRETQYF
TRBV7-6,few,TRBJ2-1,TRBD1,TGTGCCAGCAGCCTTTCCGGGACAGGGGGCGACAATGGGCAGTTCTTC,CASSLSGTGGDNGQFF
TRBV19,NA,TRBJ2-1,TRBD2,TGTGCCAGTAGTAGGACTAGCGGGAGTTTCATTGATGAGCAGTTCTTC,CASSRTSGSFIDEQFF
TRBV30,NA,TRBJ1-5,NA,TGTGCCTGGAGTGTTGGTCCTGGCGGTTATCAGCCCCAGCATTTT,CAWSVGPGGYQPQHF
TRBV11-1,NA,TRBJ2-1,TRBD1,TGTGCCAGCAGCCATTTCCGGGACAGGGGGCCGAATGAGCAGTTCTTC,CASSHFRDRGPNEQFF
TRBV28,NA,TRBJ1-4,TRBD1,TGTGCCAGCAGCCTCAACACCCAGGGGGCGGCTGAAAAACTGTTTTTT,CASSLNTQGAAEKLFF
TRBV7-2,NA,TRBJ2-7,NA,TGTGCCAGCAGCTTCGCGGGCCTAGCATCCTCCTCCTACGAGCAGTACTTC,CASSFAGLASSSYEQYF
TRBV28,once,TRBJ1-1,NA,TGTGCCAGCAGTTTCAGCCAGGGCCGGGAAGCTTTCTTT,CASSFSQGREAFF